A selection of T cell receptor beta chains follows, all from one sample in a study of T cells in Graves' hyperthyroidism and ophthalmopathy. One entry per CDR3 protein results from TCRdb running MiXCR on the multiplex PCR reads. The sample contains some 250,000 distinct CDR3 sequences, around 15% of which appear only once. Sequencing used blood. Receptors originate from a woman in her 50s with Graves' hyperthyroidism that later progressed to Graves' ophthalmopathy. Each CDR3 is given with its conserved first and last residue. Each record gives: clone size, J gene, V gene, D gene, CDR3 protein, CDR3 DNA. A D gene is named only where the DNA matches it firmly. Where a row states a size, it is once, few, many or the class of an expanded clone; other rows omit it.

clone size: many; J gene: TRBJ2-3; V gene: TRBV5-1; D gene: .; CDR3 protein: CASSLARADTQYF; CDR3 DNA: TGCGCCAGCAGCTTGGCCCGTGCAGATACGCAGTATTTT
clone size: .; J gene: TRBJ2-3; V gene: TRBV5-8; D gene: TRBD1; CDR3 protein: CASSLGWDRATDTQYF; CDR3 DNA: TGTGCCAGCAGCTTGGGGTGGGACAGAGCCACAGATACGCAGTATTTT
clone size: many; J gene: TRBJ2-1; V gene: TRBV12-3/TRBV12-4; D gene: TRBD2; CDR3 protein: CASSFSLSVGLAINEQFF; CDR3 DNA: TGTGCCAGCAGTTTCTCATTATCTGTTGGACTAGCGATAAATGAGCAGTTCTTC
clone size: many; J gene: TRBJ2-4; V gene: TRBV30; D gene: TRBD2; CDR3 protein: CAWSAGGLKNIQYF; CDR3 DNA: TGTGCCTGGAGTGCGGGAGGTCTCAAAAACATTCAGTACTTC
clone size: few; J gene: TRBJ1-1; V gene: TRBV10-1; D gene: TRBD1; CDR3 protein: CASSYGTDDTEAFF; CDR3 DNA: TGCGCCAGCAGTTACGGGACAGACGACACTGAAGCTTTCTTT
clone size: .; J gene: TRBJ2-2; V gene: TRBV6-1; D gene: .; CDR3 protein: CASSLSRAHTGELFF; CDR3 DNA: TGTGCCAGCAGTCTCTCTAGAGCCCACACCGGGGAGCTGTTTTTT
clone size: .; J gene: TRBJ1-5; V gene: TRBV20-1; D gene: .; CDR3 protein: CSAIQVNSNQPQHF; CDR3 DNA: TGCAGTGCTATCCAAGTGAATAGCAATCAGCCCCAGCATTTT
clone size: few; J gene: TRBJ1-4; V gene: TRBV7-9; D gene: .; CDR3 protein: CASSLGAWARTTNEKLFF; CDR3 DNA: TGTGCCAGCAGCTTAGGGGCTTGGGCGAGAACAACTAATGAAAAACTGTTTTTT
clone size: few; J gene: TRBJ1-2; V gene: TRBV5-5; D gene: .; CDR3 protein: CASSLGPAGVVGYTF; CDR3 DNA: TGTGCCAGCAGCTTGGGGCCCGCAGGGGTGGTCGGCTACACCTTC
clone size: many; J gene: TRBJ2-1; V gene: TRBV24-1; D gene: TRBD2; CDR3 protein: CATSDPGGGENEQFF; CDR3 DNA: TGTGCCACCAGTGACCCCGGGGGGGGGGAGAATGAGCAGTTCTTC
clone size: many; J gene: TRBJ2-7; V gene: TRBV20-1; D gene: TRBD2; CDR3 protein: CSARHNGAGAYEQYF; CDR3 DNA: TGCAGTGCTAGACACAATGGGGCGGGGGCCTACGAGCAGTACTTC
clone size: many; J gene: TRBJ2-5; V gene: TRBV20-1; D gene: TRBD2; CDR3 protein: CSARVKWPSGAQETQYF; CDR3 DNA: TGCAGTGCTAGAGTAAAGTGGCCTAGCGGAGCCCAAGAGACCCAGTACTTC
clone size: .; J gene: TRBJ1-2; V gene: TRBV29-1; D gene: .; CDR3 protein: CSVVVGAGGYTF; CDR3 DNA: TGCAGCGTTGTGGTAGGCGCCGGGGGCTACACCTTC
clone size: many; J gene: TRBJ1-2; V gene: TRBV20-1; D gene: TRBD1; CDR3 protein: CSAKQPGTGAYGYTF; CDR3 DNA: TGCAGTGCTAAGCAGCCCGGGACAGGGGCTTATGGCTACACCTTC
clone size: many; J gene: TRBJ1-1; V gene: TRBV3-1; D gene: .; CDR3 protein: CASFSAFF; CDR3 DNA: TGTGCCAGTTTTTCAGCTTTCTTT
clone size: .; J gene: TRBJ1-5; V gene: TRBV5-6; D gene: .; CDR3 protein: CASTSGGQPQHF; CDR3 DNA: TGTGCCAGCACCTCCGGAGGTCAGCCCCAGCATTTT
clone size: many; J gene: TRBJ1-1; V gene: TRBV10-3; D gene: TRBD1; CDR3 protein: CAISGGQGRNTEAFF; CDR3 DNA: TGTGCCATCAGTGGTGGACAGGGTCGTAACACTGAAGCTTTCTTT
clone size: few; J gene: TRBJ2-5; V gene: TRBV7-6; D gene: .; CDR3 protein: CASSLWRETQYF; CDR3 DNA: TGTGCCAGCAGCTTATGGAGGGAGACCCAGTACTTC
clone size: few; J gene: TRBJ2-1; V gene: TRBV9; D gene: .; CDR3 protein: CASSVDLFNEQFF; CDR3 DNA: TGTGCCAGCAGCGTAGACCTCTTTAATGAGCAGTTCTTC
clone size: many; J gene: TRBJ1-5; V gene: TRBV24-1; D gene: .; CDR3 protein: CATSDSLINQPQHF; CDR3 DNA: TGTGCCACCAGTGATTCGCTGATCAATCAGCCCCAGCATTTT
clone size: many; J gene: TRBJ2-7; V gene: TRBV6-1; D gene: .; CDR3 protein: CASRALDLYEQYF; CDR3 DNA: TGTGCCAGCAGGGCCTTGGACCTCTACGAGCAGTACTTC
clone size: many; J gene: TRBJ2-7; V gene: TRBV6-1; D gene: TRBD1; CDR3 protein: CASSTGQGGYEQYF; CDR3 DNA: TGTGCCAGCAGTACCGGACAGGGTGGCTACGAGCAGTACTTC
clone size: many; J gene: TRBJ2-2; V gene: TRBV28; D gene: TRBD2; CDR3 protein: CASSLAGGTGELFF; CDR3 DNA: TGTGCCAGCAGCCTAGCGGGAGGCACCGGGGAGCTGTTTTTT
clone size: many; J gene: TRBJ2-1; V gene: TRBV20-1; D gene: .; CDR3 protein: CSARETRPPPNEQFF; CDR3 DNA: TGCAGTGCTAGAGAGACACGGCCACCCCCCAATGAGCAGTTCTTC
clone size: .; J gene: TRBJ2-1; V gene: TRBV6-6; D gene: TRBD2; CDR3 protein: CASSYGGLAGGFYNEQFF; CDR3 DNA: TGTGCCAGCAGTTACGGGGGACTAGCGGGAGGGTTCTACAATGAGCAGTTCTTC
clone size: many; J gene: TRBJ2-4; V gene: TRBV6-8; D gene: .; CDR3 protein: CASIRGKNIQYF; CDR3 DNA: TGTGCCAGCATAAGGGGCAAAAACATTCAGTACTTC
clone size: many; J gene: TRBJ2-1; V gene: TRBV7-9; D gene: .; CDR3 protein: CASSLMGGYNEQFF; CDR3 DNA: TGTGCCAGCAGCCTCATGGGAGGCTACAATGAGCAGTTCTTC
clone size: many; J gene: TRBJ2-5; V gene: TRBV12-3/TRBV12-4; D gene: TRBD1; CDR3 protein: CASSGTAQETQYF; CDR3 DNA: TGTGCCAGCTCGGGGACAGCTCAAGAGACCCAGTACTTC
clone size: many; J gene: TRBJ1-3; V gene: TRBV30; D gene: .; CDR3 protein: CAWSVTGFLGNTIYF; CDR3 DNA: TGTGCCTGGAGTGTAACCGGGTTTCTTGGAAACACCATATATTTT